This T cell receptor (beta chain) was found in a study of blood T cell repertoires in COVID-19. Study-wide background: Sites across the United States, Italy and Spain contributed samples from acute and convalescent COVID-19. T cells, B-cell-depleted T cells, or PBMCs provided the cDNA or gDNA that served as material.

Source study methods: Estimation of nucleated cell counts was performed using reference gene primer amplification. Produced via immunoSEQ multiplex PCR; TCRdb's table is partial and in-frame only. V, J and clone size reflect that table, while D and trimming were determined from the DNA. This sample yields roughly 220,000 clones, of which 80% to 90% are seen a single time; about 2.2% belongs to the top ten. This CDR3 is built from 16 residues. V lost 3 bases and J lost 0; bases outside the gene matches: 6. The germline V gene has CDR1 SGHAT and CDR2 FQNNGV. The TCR comes from a man aged 25 to 40 who had recovered from COVID-19. Sequenced: peripheral blood. The J gene is TRBJ2-3, the V gene TRBV11-2, with TRBD2 matching 7 bases. The CDR3, as DNA: TGTGCCAGCAGCTTGCGCTTGCGGGAGAGCACAGATACGCAGTATTTT. It specifies CASSLRLRESTDTQYF.